The 3 T cell receptor beta chains below all came from one sample that was sequenced in a study of blood T cells in healthy people across ages. Primed by a sample-barcoded 5' primer and a J-beta primer mix, a second PCR proceeded for roughly 7 to 12 cycles. One entry per CDR3 protein results from TCRdb running MiXCR on the 5' RACE reads. The sample contains 950,000 to 1,200,000 distinct CDR3 sequences, around two fifths of which appear only once. The sample consisted of blood. These receptors were taken from a man younger than 35 in good health.

The rearrangement uses TRBV29-1 and TRBJ1-1, with D tentatively TRBD1 (5 bases). Trimming pared 7 bases from V and 6 bases from J, leaving 18 bases between. This CDR3 spans 13 amino acids. CDR1 is SQVTM, CDR2 ANQGSEA, per germline. CDR3: CSARKTQGAEAFF. The CDR3 DNA reads TGCAGCGCCCGGAAAACCCAGGGAGCTGAAGCTTTCTTT.

In the case of this clonotype: This may arise from a read error, as a much more abundant clone is one base away. The V gene is TRBV20-1, the J gene TRBJ2-5; the match to TRBD2 covers 9 bases. From germline, CDR1 is DFQATT and CDR2 SNEGSKA (reference sequence). J was trimmed by 12 bases and V by 0 bases; bases with no gene match: 2. The CDR3 sequence is 11 residues long. The CDR3 sequence is CSARDLAGEYF. The CDR3 DNA follows: TGCAGTGCTAGAGATTTAGCGGGGGAGTACTTC.

This sequence joins TRBV10-3 and TRBJ1-5; D unresolved. CDR3 length: 13 residues. Germline CDR1 and CDR2: ENHRY and SYGVKD. V was cut by 7 bases and J by 5 bases, with 12 bases left in between. The CDR3 coding sequence is TGTGCCATCACCCCGGCTAGGGATCAGCCCCAGCATTTT. Its translation: CAITPARDQPQHF.